One and the same sample provided the 13 T cell receptor beta chains below, sequenced in a study of blood T cell repertoires in COVID-19 (dated by TCRdb to about 2020). Libraries came from the immunoSEQ multiplex PCR assay. Here the immuneACCESS table is served through TCRdb, limited to in-frame sequences with V and J called. Missing clones are a known gap in these copies; in checked studies unresolved V genes cover under half, and the rest lacks a known reason. The sample profile shows around 180,000 clones; 82% of them were found once. Roughly a tenth of the sample is in the top ten clones. Source material: peripheral blood. All receptors derive from a woman older than 75 with active or convalescent COVID-19.

This clone was observed a few times. This chain uses TRBV30 with TRBJ2-1; 8 nucleotides match TRBD2. Trimming removed 4 bases from V and 6 bases from J; junction bases left unmatched: 11. This CDR3 spans 15 amino acids. Per the germline V gene, CDR1 is GTSNPN and CDR2 is SVGIG (reference sequence). This CDR3 reads CAWILRGGGRNEQFF. CDR3 DNA sequence: TGTGCCTGGATCTTACGGGGGGGCGGACGCAATGAGCAGTTCTTC.

On this clone itself: One junction end does not reproduce the germline sequence, and a read error may be involved. This chain connects TRBV7-7 to TRBJ2-2, with TRBD1 identical over 8 bases. The CDR3 consists of 17 residues. Germline V gives CDR1 SSHAT, CDR2 FNYEAQ (reference sequence). The CDR3 is CASSLAGGGTNTGELFF. As DNA, the CDR3 is TGTGCTAGCAGCTTAGCAGGGGGCGGGACGAACACCGGGGAGCTGTTTTTT.

The rearrangement joins TRBV18 to TRBJ1-5, with 8 bases fitting TRBD1. V shed 6 bases, J shed 3 bases, and the junction held 7 bases outside the gene matches. The CDR3 contains 15 residues. CDR1 is KGHSH, CDR2 LQKENI, per germline. CDR3 protein: CASSLRGLDNQPQHF. As DNA, the CDR3 is TGTGCCAGCTCCCTCAGGGGGCTTGACAATCAGCCCCAGCATTTT.

The chain recombines TRBV7-8 with TRBJ2-3; weak D call: TRBD1 (5 bases). V lost 1 base and J lost 4, with 9 bases in between. This CDR3 is 14 amino acids long. Germline V gene lookup returns CDR1 SGHVS and CDR2 FQNEAQ. The CDR3 region has the DNA TGTGCCAGCAGCTTAGTTCAGGGCTCAGATACGCAGTATTTT. The encoded protein is CASSLVQGSDTQYF.

This chain links TRBV7-9 with TRBJ1-3, with unresolved D. V was pared by 0 bases and J by 3 bases, with 9 bases between. The CDR3 has 15 residues. The germline V gene has CDR1 SEHNR and CDR2 FQNEAQ (reference sequence). CDR3 nucleotide sequence: TGTGCCAGCAGCTTAGCCTCCGCAGATGGAAACACCATATATTTT. Protein sequence: CASSLASADGNTIYF.

The gene calls are TRBV6-5 and TRBJ1-2, with 7 bases that match TRBD1. V was pared by 6 bases and J by 6 bases, with 7 bases of the junction left unmatched. Germline CDR1 is MNHEY and CDR2 is SVGAGI. The CDR3 runs 13 residues. CDR3 sequence: CASSFDRADGYTF. The CDR3 DNA reads TGTGCCAGCAGCTTTGACAGGGCGGATGGCTACACCTTC.

J is TRBJ1-1 and V is TRBV21-1; no DNA check was done on the table's D call, TRBD1. TRBV21-1 is a recognized pseudogene. CDR3 length equals 14 residues. The CDR3 region has the DNA TGTGCCAGCAGCGCCCGGACAGGAAACACTGAAGCTTTCTTT. It yields the protein CASSARTGNTEAFF.

This chain uses TRBV27 with TRBJ1-6; weak D call: TRBD1 (5 bases). Germline-derived CDR1 and CDR2 are MNHEY and SMNVEV (reference sequence). The germline V and J ends were trimmed by 0 bases and 6 bases, with 15 bases remaining between them. This CDR3 has 17 amino acids. For the CDR3, the DNA is TGTGCCAGCAGTTTATCCCAAAACAGGAGGGTTAATTCACCCCTCCACTTT. It codes for CASSLSQNRRVNSPLHF.

The chain has TRBV4-1 and TRBJ1-3; a possible D gene is TRBD1 (6 bases). This CDR3 spans 17 amino acids. Germline lookup yields CDR1 MGHRA and CDR2 YSYEKL. V lost 1 base and J lost 2, with 15 bases in between. CDR3 in amino acids: CASSQVLGQRTGNTIYF. CDR3 in DNA: TGCGCCAGCAGCCAAGTGTTAGGACAGAGGACTGGAAACACCATATATTTT.

A single count supports this clone. This chain joins TRBV10-3 and TRBJ2-1, with a tentative D call TRBD2 (5 bases). V was pared by 4 bases and J by 7 bases, with 14 bases between. Germline V CDR1 and CDR2: ENHRY, SYGVKD. This CDR3 is 14 amino acids long. The CDR3 sequence: CAISATGNKNEQFF. In nucleotides, the CDR3 is TGTGCCATCAGTGCAACCGGGAATAAGAATGAGCAGTTCTTC.

The rearrangement joins TRBV7-3 to TRBJ2-2; 9 bases fit TRBD1. V was clipped by 5 bases and J by 3 bases; unmatched bases: 7. The CDR3 runs to 16 residues. Germline V gene data show CDR1 as SGHTA and CDR2 as FQGTGA. Here the CDR3 DNA reads TGTGCCAGCAGCCCACAGGGGGCAGGGGACACCGGGGAGCTGTTTTTT. Translated, it gives CASSPQGAGDTGELFF.

CDR3: CASMLMTGTSRELFF. Here the CDR3 DNA reads TGTGCCAGCATGCTAATGACCGGGACTAGTCGGGAGCTGTTTTTT. The gene calls are TRBV2 and TRBJ2-2; 8 bases agree with TRBD2. The CDR3 spans 15 residues. The V and J ends lost 7 bases and 9 bases, in that order; junction bases with no gene match: 13. Germline V gives CDR1 SNHLY, CDR2 FYNNEI.

There are a few counts of this clone. The chain links TRBV19 to TRBJ2-7, with TRBD2 identical over 8 bases. The ends lost 10 bases at V and 5 bases at J; junction bases unmatched: 4. CDR3 length equals 11 residues. The V gene's germline CDR1 is LNHDA and CDR2 SQIVND (reference sequence). Here the CDR3 reads CATRGGNEQYF. The CDR3 region has the DNA TGTGCCACCCGGGGGGGGAACGAGCAGTACTTC.